This TCR beta chain was identified during a study of STAT5B mutations in CD4+ large granular lymphocyte leukemia. The wider study: Among healthy controls, a particular HLA allele went with more CDR3 'QG' motifs.

This clone has a single count. Only in-frame clones appear in the TCRdb table, and some are missing; sequencing was by immunoSEQ multiplex PCR. The data contain some 19,000 clones, roughly 65% of them singletons. CDR1 SGHNT and CDR2 YYREEE come from the germline V gene (reference sequence). The CDR3 contains 19 residues. The junction had 23 bases not matched to a gene; V was cut back by 4 bases and J by 5 bases. The sample was CD4+ T cells from blood buffy coats. The clonotype originates from a human donor in good health. The V gene is TRBV5-4, the J gene TRBJ1-2; 7 nucleotides match TRBD1. Written as DNA, the CDR3 is TGTGCCAGCAGCCCTACAGTACAGACAGGGCCTACCCAAAGATATGGCTACACCTTC. It yields the protein CASSPTVQTGPTQRYGYTF.